This T cell receptor (beta chain) was identified during a study of CD8 T cells in ankylosing spondylitis. Overall study results and limits: There was reportedly significant enrichment of clones that were disease-linked in matched ankylosing spondylitis synovial fluid. Ankylosing spondylitis blood seemed to carry a telltale TCR beta motif made of seven or eight highly homologous variants.

A remark on this clonotype: Its cognate antigen is unknown.

The CDR3 has 16 amino acids. The V and J ends lost 5 bases and 7 bases respectively, with 18 bases between them. Each TCR beta library was made by quantitative 5'-RACE that incorporated molecular barcodes. TCRdb re-analysed the 5' RACE reads in MiXCR, keeping a single row per CDR3 protein. The repertoire consists of 700,000 to 850,000 distinct CDR3 sequences, with approximately 12% occurring once and the leading ten covering less than 0.65%. The chain joins TRBV12-3 or TRBV12-4 to TRBJ1-6; D is unresolved. The sample comprised blood, either unsorted or a sorted T cell fraction (not recorded which). The origin of this receptor is a male donor with ankylosing spondylitis. CDR3 sequence (DNA): TGTGCCAGCAGTCTCCGTCGTCTCGCGGGCAATTCACCCCTCCACTTT. It translates to CASSLRRLAGNSPLHF.